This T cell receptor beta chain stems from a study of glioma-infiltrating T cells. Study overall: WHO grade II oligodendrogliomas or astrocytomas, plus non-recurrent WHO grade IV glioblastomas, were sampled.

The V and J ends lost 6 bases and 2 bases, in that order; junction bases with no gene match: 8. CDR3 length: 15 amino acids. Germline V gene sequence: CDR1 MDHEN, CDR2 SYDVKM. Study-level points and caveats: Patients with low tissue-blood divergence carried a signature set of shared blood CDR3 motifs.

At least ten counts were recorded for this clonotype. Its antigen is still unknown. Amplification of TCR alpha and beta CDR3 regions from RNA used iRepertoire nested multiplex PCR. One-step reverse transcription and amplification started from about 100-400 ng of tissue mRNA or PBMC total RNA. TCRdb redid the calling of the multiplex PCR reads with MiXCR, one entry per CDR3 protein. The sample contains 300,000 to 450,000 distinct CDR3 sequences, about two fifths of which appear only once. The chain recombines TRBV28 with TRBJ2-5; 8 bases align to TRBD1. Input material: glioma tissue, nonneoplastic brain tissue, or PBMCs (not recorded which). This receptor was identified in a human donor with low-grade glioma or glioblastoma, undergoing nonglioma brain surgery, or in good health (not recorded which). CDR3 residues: CASSPLDRGQETQYF. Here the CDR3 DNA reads TGTGCCAGCAGCCCCCTCGACAGGGGTCAAGAGACCCAGTACTTC.